A selection of T cell receptor beta chains follows, all from one sample in a study of technical replicates of blood from four donors. Method: immunoSEQ multiplex PCR; TCRdb's copy keeps in-frame clones and lacks some. Altogether tens of thousands of clones are present, about 91% being singletons, with the ten largest covering 0.27%. Sequenced input: T cells isolated from PBMCs. All receptors come from a human donor in good health. The conserved cysteine and the conserved F or W are not part of the CDR3 here. Fields, in order: J gene, clone size, V gene, CDR3 protein. The listing skips clone size in some rows; elsewhere it reads once, few, many or a size class.

>TRBJ2-1|once|TRBV29-1
SVRRGLEQF
>TRBJ1-1|.|TRBV5-1
ASSPLGRGALTEAF
>TRBJ1-5|.|TRBV27
ASSLAGPRPQH
>TRBJ1-1|.|TRBV13
ASSAPRGTEAF
>TRBJ2-1|.|TRBV11-2
ASSPLEAGGYNEQF
>TRBJ1-2|.|TRBV6-1
ASKFGHTTVDGYT
>TRBJ1-4|.|TRBV7-9
ASSRQGADEKLF
>TRBJ2-3|.|TRBV6-1
ASSGNRVADTQY
>TRBJ2-7|.|TRBV18
ASSPIAGGPYEQY
>TRBJ1-2|.|TRBV7-2
ASSLGRDRGNGYT
>TRBJ2-7|.|TRBV18
ASSPTSGANYEQY
>TRBJ1-4|.|TRBV4-1
ASSPRGRSQKLF
>TRBJ2-7|.|TRBV25-1
ARTDREVGEQY
>TRBJ2-3|once|TRBV10-1
ASSDPGNRTDTQY
>TRBJ1-6|.|TRBV6-5
ASSYSPGGWNSPLH
>TRBJ2-7|.|TRBV29-1
SVVSFRGEQY
>TRBJ1-1|.|TRBV7-2
ASRSTNTEAF
>TRBJ2-7|.|TRBV19
ASSPLAASPYEQY
>TRBJ1-1|.|TRBV4-1
ASSHSGQSNTEAF
>TRBJ2-7|.|TRBV30
AWEQGNEQY
>TRBJ1-2|once|TRBV10-3
AISDGGNGYT
>TRBJ1-5|once|TRBV30
AWSVSGTQPQH
>TRBJ2-7|.|TRBV5-8
ASSDSPYSYEQY
>TRBJ2-3|.|TRBV27
ASSRVAGADTQY
>TRBJ1-1|.|TRBV30
AWTGVSTENTEAF
>TRBJ2-1|.|TRBV30
AWVPRGNEQF
>TRBJ2-2|once|TRBV12-5
ASGLGTVNTGELF
>TRBJ2-1|.|TRBV7-9
ASSPADFSLTYNEQF
>TRBJ2-7|.|TRBV11-3
ASSLGLAEYEQY
>TRBJ2-7|.|TRBV27
ASSLSQTGLYEQY
>TRBJ1-1|.|TRBV4-1
ASSQDSGREAF
>TRBJ1-3|.|TRBV28
ASISFTRSSGNTIY
>TRBJ2-1|.|TRBV21-1
ASTPAGTGCSYNEQF
>TRBJ1-1|.|TRBV7-9
ASSFLFGMGHSNTEAF
>TRBJ2-3|.|TRBV12-5
ASGLVLAGGTDTQY
>TRBJ1-5|.|TRBV2
ASSVYVGNQPQH
>TRBJ1-2|.|TRBV2
ASRFPGTGSFVT
>TRBJ2-1|once|TRBV7-9
ASSPSGGSPNEQF
>TRBJ2-5|.|TRBV6-1
ASGRRWAETQY
>TRBJ2-7|.|TRBV19
ASRTSGAYEQY
>TRBJ2-5|.|TRBV4-1
ASSQDDRPNRDQY
>TRBJ1-1|.|TRBV6-6
ASSYHGQDGAF
>TRBJ2-7|.|TRBV14
ASSQEGQGSYEQY
>TRBJ2-7|.|TRBV19
ASSIDRGIYEQY
>TRBJ2-2|.|TRBV18
ASSPGYTGELF